This T cell receptor (beta chain) stems from a study of sequential checkpoint blockade in melanoma. Study overall: Patients were randomized 1:1 to nivolumab-then-ipilimumab or ipilimumab-then-nivolumab first-line. Each arm's sequence ended with maintenance nivolumab.

This clone was found a few times. Other DNA sequences in the sample encode the same CDR3. Treatment in this sample: randomized to nivolumab then ipilimumab (arm A) or the reverse (arm B). DNA-damaging chemotherapy had not been given to any patient beforehand. Live CD3+CD8+ CD19− CD56− cells were sorted from PBMCs. The method was immunoSEQ multiplex PCR; TCRdb's version includes in-frame clones alone and lacks a portion of them. The sample shows roughly 11,000 clones, almost 75% of them seen only once. Trimming at V came to 2 bases and at J to 1 base, leaving 2 bases not matched to a gene. This CDR3 region has 14 residues. Germline V gives CDR1 MNHEY, CDR2 SVGAGI.

The chain joins TRBV6-5 to TRBJ2-7; the match to TRBD2 covers 7 bases. The sample consisted of CD8+ T cells sorted from blood (inferred from file names), taken from a patient given nivolumab and ipilimumab in sequence. The source is a human donor with melanoma. CDR3 nucleotides: TGTGCCAGCAGTTACGGGGGGGGGTCCTACGAGCAGTACTTC. Translating it yields CASSYGGGSYEQYF.